A single sample gave rise to the 32 T cell receptor beta chains below, sequenced in a study of shared clonotypes between healthy human individuals. TCRdb keeps only in-frame clones here, not all; method: immunoSEQ multiplex PCR. The sample has 1,500,000 or so clones, roughly 96% seen once. Sequencing was performed on naive CD4+ T cells sorted from blood. Subset: CD45RA+ positively selected. The receptors were sampled from a man aged 25-45 years in good health.

The DNA for the CDR3 is TGTGCCAGCAGCTTTAGACAGGGGGCTCGTGGGGCCAACGTCCTGACTTTC. The encoded protein is CASSFRQGARGANVLTF. The rearrangement uses TRBV7-9 and TRBJ2-6; 10 bases fit TRBD1. V lost 3 bases to trimming and J lost 3 bases; unmatched junction nucleotides: 5. This CDR3 is built from 17 residues. Germline V gives CDR1 SEHNR, CDR2 FQNEAQ (reference sequence).

This chain links TRBV10-1 with TRBJ2-1, with D possibly TRBD2 on 5 matching bases. The V end lost 6 bases, the J end lost 0 bases, and 6 bases lay between the germline ends. The CDR3 runs 13 residues. CDR1 is WNHNN and CDR2 is SYGVQD in the germline V gene (reference sequence). The CDR3 DNA reads as TGCGCCAGCAGAGGGAGCTCCTACAATGAGCAGTTCTTC. Protein product: CASRGSSYNEQFF.

The V and J genes are TRBV5-1 and TRBJ2-5, with TRBD1 matching 8 bases. The germline gives CDR1 SGHRS, CDR2 YFSETQ. This CDR3 region has 16 residues. V was pared by 0 bases and J by 1 base, with 5 bases of the junction left unmatched. The CDR3 DNA reads as TGCGCCAGCAGCTTGGAGCCCCAGGGGGCCCAAGAGACCCAGTACTTC. Protein: CASSLEPQGAQETQYF.

This clone was detected only once. CDR3 DNA: TGCGCCAGCAGCCACCGGACAGGGGGCTTAGGTGGGGAGCTGTTTTTT. As protein: CASSHRTGGLGGELFF. The chain couples TRBV4-3 to TRBJ2-2; 11 bases are a match to TRBD1. Per germline, CDR1 LGHNA and CDR2 YSLEER. CDR3 size: 16 residues. Losses at the gene ends were 3 bases for V and 8 bases for J; bases not matched to a gene: 8.

The chain is built from TRBV11-3 and TRBJ2-3; 8 bases align to TRBD2. Trimming cost V 1 base and J 7 bases; bases outside gene matches: 4. Germline assignment: CDR1 SGHNT and CDR2 YENEEA. This CDR3 contains 14 residues. The CDR3, as DNA: TGTGCCAGCAGCTTAGCAAATAGCGGGAATACGCAGTATTTT. Protein: CASSLANSGNTQYF.

The J gene is TRBJ2-3, the V gene TRBV29-1; maybe TRBD1 (6 bases). CDR3 length equals 13 residues. CDR1 SQVTM and CDR2 ANQGSEA come from the germline V gene. Trimming left V 6 bases short and J 2 bases short, with 12 bases between. DNA of the CDR3: TGCAGCGTCCGACAGGTTATCACAGATACGCAGTATTTT. It translates to CSVRQVITDTQYF.

The chain joins TRBV5-1 to TRBJ1-4; D is perhaps TRBD1 (5 bases). The V end was cut by 4 bases, the J end by 5 bases, with 12 bases between. Per the germline V gene, CDR1 is SGHRS and CDR2 is YFSETQ. The CDR3 runs to 14 residues. CDR3: CASSTTAGNEKLFF. CDR3 bases: TGCGCCAGCAGCACGACAGCCGGAAATGAAAAACTGTTTTTT.

This clone was seen once. This chain connects TRBV9 to TRBJ1-4, with D possibly matching TRBD1 (5 bases). From germline, CDR1 is SGDLS and CDR2 YYNGEE. The CDR3 extends over 15 amino acids. The V and J ends lost 3 bases and 4 bases respectively, with 13 bases between them. The CDR3 loop reads CASSARDLLNEKLFF. CDR3 bases: TGTGCCAGCAGCGCCCGGGACCTCCTTAATGAAAAACTGTTTTTT.

V and J are TRBV5-4 and TRBJ2-2; D is undetermined. V was trimmed by 0 bases and J by 2 bases, leaving 5 bases between them. The length of the CDR3 is 14 residues. Germline CDR1 and CDR2: SGHNT and YYREEE (reference sequence). This chain's CDR3 is CASSLDSNTGELFF. As DNA, the CDR3 is TGTGCCAGCAGCTTGGACTCAAACACCGGGGAGCTGTTTTTT.

This clone was picked up one time. This chain connects TRBV4-3 to TRBJ1-1; D is uncertain. Trimming removed 0 bases at V and 10 bases at J, with 12 bases between. Germline V gives CDR1 LGHNA, CDR2 YSLEER. The CDR3 consists of 13 residues. The CDR3 region has the DNA TGCGCCAGCAGCCAAGATGTTGGGGAAACAGCTTTCTTT. This translates into CASSQDVGETAFF.

About this clone: Additional DNA sequences in this sample encode the identical CDR3. The rearrangement links TRBV6-1 to TRBJ2-2; weak D call: TRBD1 (6 bases). CDR3 size: 15 residues. Looked up from germline, CDR1 is MNHNS and CDR2 is SASEGT. V was trimmed by 6 bases and J by 2 bases, leaving 13 bases between them. The CDR3 DNA follows: TGTGCCAGCAGCACGACAGGCTTAAACACCGGGGAGCTGTTTTTT. As protein: CASSTTGLNTGELFF.

The chain joins TRBV18 to TRBJ2-7, with 11 positions matching TRBD2. The V segment lost 3 bases and the J segment 2 bases; nucleotides outside the gene matches: 6. Germline loops: CDR1 KGHSH, CDR2 LQKENI. The CDR3 covers 16 residues. CDR3 coding DNA: TGTGCCAGCTCACCGGCGGGTAGCGGGAGGGCCTACGAGCAGTACTTC. Translating gives CASSPAGSGRAYEQYF. Drawing the rest from reference TRBV18 and TRBJ2-7, the complete variable domain is NAGVMQNPRHLVRRRGQEARLRCSPMKGHSHVYWYRQLPEEGLKFMVYLQKENIIDESGMPKERFSAEFPKEGPSILRIQQVVRGDSAAYFCASSPAGSGRAYEQYFGPGTRLTVT.

The chain couples TRBV7-2 to TRBJ2-2, with D maybe TRBD1 (5 bases). V was shortened by 7 bases and J by 6 bases, with 12 bases between the two germline ends. Per the germline V gene, CDR1 is SGHTA and CDR2 is FQGNSA. This CDR3 has 13 residues. The CDR3 bases are TGTGCCAGCACCCCGACAGACCCCGGGGAGCTGTTTTTT. Amino acids: CASTPTDPGELFF.

About this clone: The identical CDR3 is also encoded by other nucleotide sequences in the sample. The chain combines TRBV18 with TRBJ2-7; the D gene is possibly TRBD2 (5 bases). CDR3 size: 14 residues. Looked up from germline, CDR1 is KGHSH and CDR2 is LQKENI. The germline V and J ends were trimmed by 3 bases and 2 bases, with 11 bases remaining between them. The CDR3 loop is CASSPLDGTYEQYF. Here the CDR3 DNA reads TGTGCCAGCTCACCCCTGGACGGGACCTACGAGCAGTACTTC.

The rearrangement links TRBV28 to TRBJ2-1; unclear D gene. The CDR3 covers 13 residues. Germline CDR1 and CDR2: MDHEN and SYDVKM. Trimming shortened V by 11 bases and J by 4 bases, and 15 bases separated the two germline ends. This CDR3 is CAPPSVSYNEQFF. As DNA, the CDR3 is TGTGCCCCCCCCAGCGTGTCGTACAATGAGCAGTTCTTC.

This chain joins TRBV14 and TRBJ2-2, with TRBD1 identical over 8 bases. Germline V gene lookup returns CDR1 SGHDN and CDR2 FVKESK. The J segment lost 7 bases and the V segment lost 3 bases, leaving 13 bases of the junction unmatched. The CDR3 runs 17 residues. Here the CDR3 DNA reads TGTGCCAGCAGCCAGAACGTACGGACAGGGTGGATCGGGGAGCTGTTTTTT. It yields the protein CASSQNVRTGWIGELFF.

V and J are TRBV6-6 and TRBJ2-1, with D possibly being TRBD1 (5 bases). This CDR3 has 15 residues. The germline V gene encodes CDR1 MNHNY and CDR2 SVGAGI (reference sequence). V was clipped by 4 bases and J by 0 bases, with 10 bases between them. CDR3 sequence (DNA): TGTGCCAGCAGTTCTCAGGGTTTCTCCTACAATGAGCAGTTCTTC. Translated, it gives CASSSQGFSYNEQFF.

The chain links TRBV28 to TRBJ2-7; D call uncertain. Germline values: CDR1 MDHEN, CDR2 SYDVKM. CDR3 length equals 14 residues. Trimming removed 5 bases from V and 11 bases from J, with 22 bases in between. Here the CDR3 reads CASSPPGRLLWEYF. In DNA form, the CDR3 reads TGTGCCAGCAGTCCCCCCGGACGCCTCCTATGGGAGTACTTC.

The gene calls are TRBV29-1 and TRBJ2-4, with D maybe TRBD1 (5 bases). V was pared by 3 bases and J by 15 bases, with 15 bases between. Germline-derived CDR1 and CDR2 are SQVTM and ANQGSEA. This CDR3 region has 11 residues. This CDR3 is CSVDLRTRLYF. Written as DNA, the CDR3 is TGCAGCGTTGACTTAAGGACAAGGCTGTACTTC.

The chain couples TRBV29-1 to TRBJ1-2; D is uncertain. This CDR3 has 14 amino acids. Germline CDR1 is SQVTM and CDR2 is ANQGSEA. V lost 0 bases to trimming and J lost 2 bases, with 10 bases between them. CDR3 coding DNA: TGCAGCGTTGAAGATCGGAGACGGAACTATGGCTACACCTTC. Translating gives CSVEDRRRNYGYTF.

The chain has TRBV30 and TRBJ1-1, with TRBD1 identical over 7 bases. Trimming cost V 2 bases and J 9 bases; bases outside gene matches: 9. The length of the CDR3 is 13 residues. Germline loops: CDR1 GTSNPN, CDR2 SVGIG (reference sequence). CDR3 nucleotides: TGTGCCTGGAGTAGGCGACAGGGCACGCAAGCTTTCTTT. This sequence encodes CAWSRRQGTQAFF.

The gene calls are TRBV5-4 and TRBJ1-2, with TRBD1 matching 7 bases. There are 14 residues in the CDR3. The V segment lost 0 bases and the J segment 6 bases; nucleotides outside the gene matches: 5. In germline, CDR1 is SGHNT, CDR2 YYREEE (reference sequence). The CDR3 here is CASSLAPRGNGYTF. CDR3 bases: TGTGCCAGCAGCTTGGCTCCCAGGGGGAATGGCTACACCTTC.

V gene TRBV18 combines with J gene TRBJ1-4, with TRBD1 as a possible D gene (5 bases). This CDR3 contains 17 residues. Looked up from germline, CDR1 is KGHSH and CDR2 is LQKENI. V dropped 3 bases and J dropped 0 bases, with 14 bases sitting between them. The CDR3 DNA sequence: TGTGCCAGCTCACCCACCGGGACGGCTGCAACTAATGAAAAACTGTTTTTT. Its protein product is CASSPTGTAATNEKLFF.

V is TRBV5-6 and J is TRBJ2-2, with 8 bases fitting TRBD1. Germline V CDR1 and CDR2: SGHDT, YYEEEE. V lost 6 bases, J lost 5 bases, and 6 bases stayed unmatched. The CDR3 contains 14 residues. CDR3 sequence reads: CASTSRGRTGELFF. CDR3 bases: TGTGCCAGCACCTCCAGGGGGCGTACCGGGGAGCTGTTTTTT.

The J gene is TRBJ2-1, the V gene TRBV7-2; D is tentatively TRBD1 or TRBD2 (5 bases each). The CDR3 loop spans 14 amino acids. Germline V CDR1 and CDR2: SGHTA, FQGNSA. V lost 6 bases and J 8 bases, leaving 17 bases between the germline ends. The CDR3 reads CASSSLWGSYEQFF. CDR3 DNA: TGTGCCAGCAGTTCCCTATGGGGGAGCTATGAGCAGTTCTTC. Supplemented by reference TRBV7-2 and TRBJ2-1, the full variable domain reads GAGVSQSPSNKVTEKGKDVELRCDPISGHTALYWYRQSLGQGLEFLIYFQGNSAPDKSGLPSDRFSAERTGGSVSTLTIQRTQQEDSAVYLCASSSLWGSYEQFFGPGTRLTVL.

This clone was seen just once. V is TRBV29-1 and J is TRBJ1-3, with TRBD1 as a possible D gene (6 bases). The CDR3 sequence is 12 residues long. Germline V gene lookup returns CDR1 SQVTM and CDR2 ANQGSEA. Trimming took off 7 bases at V and 4 bases at J, with 11 bases between the two ends. CDR3 sequence reads: CSGTGTGNTIYF. CDR3 DNA: TGCAGCGGCACAGGGACCGGAAACACCATATATTTT.

The rearrangement uses TRBV18 and TRBJ2-7; D is perhaps TRBD2 (6 bases). The CDR3 runs 16 residues. Trimming removed 2 bases at V and 2 bases at J, with 16 bases between. Germline V gives CDR1 KGHSH, CDR2 LQKENI. CDR3 in amino acids: CASSPFSASATYEQYF. The DNA for the CDR3 is TGTGCCAGCTCACCATTCTCCGCTAGCGCAACCTACGAGCAGTACTTC.

The chain uses TRBV15 and TRBJ2-1; D could derive from TRBD1 or TRBD2 (8 bases each). V was pared by 5 bases and J by 7 bases, with 30 bases between. The germline V gene has CDR1 LNHNV and CDR2 YYDKDF (reference sequence). CDR3 size: 19 residues. As DNA, the CDR3 is TGTGCCACCAGCCTTCGGGGGGACAGGAGAGGACTAGCTGGGAATGAGCAGTTCTTC. Translating gives CATSLRGDRRGLAGNEQFF.

The CDR3 is CASSYRGPNEQFF. DNA for the CDR3: TGTGCCAGCAGTTACCGGGGTCCCAATGAGCAGTTCTTC. This sequence joins TRBV6-5 and TRBJ2-1, with TRBD2 as a possible D gene (5 bases). The CDR3 covers 13 residues. Germline CDR1 is MNHEY and CDR2 is SVGAGI. V was clipped by 2 bases and J by 6 bases, with 8 bases between them.

In its sample, this clone was seen once. This chain connects TRBV7-2 to TRBJ1-5; 8 positions match TRBD1. V lost 4 bases to trimming and J lost 4 bases; unmatched junction nucleotides: 3. The CDR3 is 14 amino acids. CDR1 and CDR2 (germline): SGHTA, FQGNSA. The CDR3: CASSYRTGNQPQHF. The CDR3, as DNA: TGTGCCAGCAGCTACAGGACAGGGAATCAGCCCCAGCATTTT.

The gene calls are TRBV18 and TRBJ2-5, with D hard to call. The CDR3 covers 14 residues. Germline loops: CDR1 KGHSH, CDR2 LQKENI. Trimming cost V 4 bases and J 9 bases, with 18 bases left between them. The CDR3 is CASSLRSEAVSQYF. CDR3 DNA: TGTGCCAGCTCACTAAGATCAGAAGCAGTGTCCCAGTACTTC.

The rearrangement joins TRBV7-3 to TRBJ2-5; 8 bases match TRBD1. CDR3 length: 13 residues. V lost 4 bases and J lost 9; bases outside the gene matches: 7. The germline V gene encodes CDR1 SGHTA and CDR2 FQGTGA. The CDR3 nucleotides are TGTGCCAGCAGCTCAGACAGGGGCCTGCCCCAGTACTTC. Its protein is CASSSDRGLPQYF.